This T cell receptor (beta chain) appears in the sequencing data of a study of graft-versus-host responses after intestinal transplantation (dated by TCRdb to about 2021). Study-level background: The transplants that recipients got were multivisceral, liver-intestinal, or isolated intestinal. All recipients received anti-thymocyte globulin induction followed by maintenance tacrolimus and steroids for 3 to 4 years. After intestinal transplantation, graft-versus-host and host-versus-graft alloreactive T cell clones in the graft, circulation and bone marrow were tracked using bulk TCR-beta CDR3 sequencing. To identify alloreactive clones, pre-transplant mixed lymphocyte reaction products were sequenced and then compared with unstimulated pre-transplant donor and recipient T cells. The cohort enrolled 24 intestinal transplant recipients including one retransplant, and a few patients lacking pretransplant specimens were excluded. A peak of at least 4% donor T cells among recipient peripheral blood mononuclear cells was the definition used for donor T cell macrochimerism. Rather than being sequenced by the commercial service, samples from three later patients were sequenced in-house on an Illumina MiSeq and processed with MiXCR.

The investigation overall reported the following: Patients with donor T cell macrochimerism had high GvH to HvG T cell clonal ratios in their allografts. Early after transplant, declines in HvG clones were associated with peak levels of circulating GvH clones. The conclusions were limited by the relatively low number and heterogeneity of the intestinal transplant patients. GvH clones were found in recipient bone marrow, and some of the GvH clones appeared earlier in ileal mucosa or blood, which is consistent with an intestinal mucosal origin.

The time point label, read with the paper, signifies: cells obtained before transplantation from donor or recipient. CD3+CD4+ and CD3+CD8+ populations were FACS-sorted from unstimulated pre-transplant donor and recipient cells taken from spleen or lymph nodes. Worth noting for this clone: Its target antigen remains unknown. No qualities accompany the bases; no much larger clone lies one base away.

Library preparation employed the immunoSEQ multiplex PCR assay. For most patients, genomic DNA was isolated using the Qiagen DNeasy Blood and Tissue Kit and was shipped frozen to Adaptive Biotechnologies for TCR sequencing. Adaptive Biotechnologies carried out high-throughput TCR-beta CDR3 sequencing of genomic DNA for most patients. The authors processed their data as follows. Adaptive's ImmunoSEQ software supplied the TCR sequencing data for more than 15 patients, while MiXCR and VDJtools were used to process a few other patients. To correct CD4 versus CD8 sorting errors, any sequence found in both subsets at a frequency ratio below 5:1 was removed. Because the origin of CDR3 nucleotide sequences shared between donor and recipient could not be assigned, those sequences were removed. Alloreactive clones required at least 2-fold expansion over unstimulated cells and minimum CFSE-low frequency of 0.002% (template counts) or 0.001% (read counts). Mappable clones were those detected in sequenced pre-transplant spleen, lymph node, or MLR CFSE-low populations of the donor or recipient. Cumulative frequency of alloreactive clones was calculated as a percentage of all sequences weighted by copy number. In its TCRdb copy, this immuneACCESS table keeps in-frame sequences only and misses some clones. Where compared with another copy, unresolved V genes explain less than half of these, and the others have no known cause. Clone size and V and J calls were adopted from that table, with D and trimming inferred from the DNA. This sample gives around 99,000 clones in total; roughly 90% of them show up just once. The ten largest clones add up to over 0.55% of the sample.

Between the V and J ends, shortened by 5 bases and 4 bases respectively, the junction contains 3 bases. The cysteine opens and the phenylalanine closes a CDR3 of 11 amino acids. The read is trimmed to its CDR3 DNA, 33 bases read in frame from base 1. The germline V gene (reference sequence) gives CDR1 as MNHNY and CDR2 as SVGAGI. The sequence derives from a human donor who was the organ donor for an intestinal transplant. The sequencing used unstimulated CD4+ T cells sorted from spleen or lymph node cells, collected before transplant. The sequence joins TRBV6-6 to TRBJ1-3; no D gene call is confident. The DNA reads as follows: TGTGCCAGCAGTGTAGGAAACACCATATATTTT. The resulting protein is CASSVGNTIYF.